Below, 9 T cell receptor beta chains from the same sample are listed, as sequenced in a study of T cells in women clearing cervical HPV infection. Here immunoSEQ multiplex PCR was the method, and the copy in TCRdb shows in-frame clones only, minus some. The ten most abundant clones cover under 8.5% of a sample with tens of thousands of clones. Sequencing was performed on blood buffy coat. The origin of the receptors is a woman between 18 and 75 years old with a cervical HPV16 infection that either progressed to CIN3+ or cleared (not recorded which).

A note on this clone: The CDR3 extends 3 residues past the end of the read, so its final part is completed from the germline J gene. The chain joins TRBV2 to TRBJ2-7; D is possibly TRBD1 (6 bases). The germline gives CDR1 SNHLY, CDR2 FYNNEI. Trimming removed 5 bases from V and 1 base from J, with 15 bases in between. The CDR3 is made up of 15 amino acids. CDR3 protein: CASSRTQDSSYEQYF. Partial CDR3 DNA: TGTGCCAGCAGTCGAACCCAGGACAGTTCCTACGAG.

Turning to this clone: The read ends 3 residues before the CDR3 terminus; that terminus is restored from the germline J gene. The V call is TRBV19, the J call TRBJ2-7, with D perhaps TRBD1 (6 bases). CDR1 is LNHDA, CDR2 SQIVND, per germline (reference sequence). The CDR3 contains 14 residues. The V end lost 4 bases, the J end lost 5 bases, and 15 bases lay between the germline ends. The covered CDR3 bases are TGTGCCAGTAGTACCCGTAGGGACATTAACGAG. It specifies CASSTRRDINE. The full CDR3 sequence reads CASSTRRDINEQYF.

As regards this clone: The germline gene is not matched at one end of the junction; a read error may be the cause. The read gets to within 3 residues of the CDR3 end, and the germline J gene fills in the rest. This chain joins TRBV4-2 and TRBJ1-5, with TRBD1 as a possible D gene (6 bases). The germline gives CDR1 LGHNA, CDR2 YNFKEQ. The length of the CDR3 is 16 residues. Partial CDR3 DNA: TGCGCCAGCAGCCAAGGTCTTAAGGCAACAGGGCAGCCC. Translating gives CASSQGLKATGQP. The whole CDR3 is CASSQGLKATGQPQHF.

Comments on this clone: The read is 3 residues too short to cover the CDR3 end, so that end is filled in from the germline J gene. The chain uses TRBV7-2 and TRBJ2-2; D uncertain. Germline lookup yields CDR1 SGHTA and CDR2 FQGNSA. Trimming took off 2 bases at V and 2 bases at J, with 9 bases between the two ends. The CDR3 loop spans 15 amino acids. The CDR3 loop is CASSLYGRNTGELFF. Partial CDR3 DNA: TGTGCCAGCAGCTTATATGGTAGAAACACCGGGGAG.

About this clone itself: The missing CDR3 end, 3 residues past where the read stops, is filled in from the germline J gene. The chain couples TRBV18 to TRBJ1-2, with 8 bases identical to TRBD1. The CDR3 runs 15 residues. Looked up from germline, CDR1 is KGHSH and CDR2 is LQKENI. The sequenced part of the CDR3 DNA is TGTGCCAGCTCACCGGGACAGGCGCTATCCTACGAC. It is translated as CASSPGQALSYD. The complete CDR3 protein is CASSPGQALSYDYTF.

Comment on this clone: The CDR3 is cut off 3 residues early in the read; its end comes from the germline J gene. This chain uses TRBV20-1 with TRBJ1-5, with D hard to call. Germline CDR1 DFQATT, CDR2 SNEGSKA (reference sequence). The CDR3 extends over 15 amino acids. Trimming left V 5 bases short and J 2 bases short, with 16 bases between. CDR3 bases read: TGCAGTGCTTTTCCCGGACTCGGGGGCAATCAGCCC. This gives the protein CSAFPGLGGNQP. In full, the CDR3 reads CSAFPGLGGNQPQHF.

The CDR3 region is CASSLDLGNQPQHF. Partial CDR3 DNA: TGTGCCAGCAGCTTAGACTTAGGGAATCAGCCC. The rearrangement links TRBV7-2 to TRBJ1-5; no clear D gene. The read halts 3 residues ahead of the CDR3 end, with the missing end drawn from the germline J gene. Between the trimmed V and J ends, which lost 1 base and 4 bases, there was a span of 8 bases. From germline, CDR1 is SGHTA and CDR2 FQGNSA. The CDR3 totals 14 residues. The full variable domain, rest sourced from reference TRBV7-2 and TRBJ1-5, is GAGVSQSPSNKVTEKGKDVELRCDPISGHTALYWYRQSLGQGLEFLIYFQGNSAPDKSGLPSDRFSAERTGGSVSTLTIQRTQQEDSAVYLCASSLDLGNQPQHFGDGTRLSIL.

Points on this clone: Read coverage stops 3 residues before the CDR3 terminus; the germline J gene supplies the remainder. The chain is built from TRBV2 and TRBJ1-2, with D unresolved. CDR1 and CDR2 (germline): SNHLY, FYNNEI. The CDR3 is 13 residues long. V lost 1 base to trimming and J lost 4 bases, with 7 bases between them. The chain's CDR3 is CASSEELAYGYTF. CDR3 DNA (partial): TGTGCCAGCAGTGAAGAATTGGCCTATGGC.

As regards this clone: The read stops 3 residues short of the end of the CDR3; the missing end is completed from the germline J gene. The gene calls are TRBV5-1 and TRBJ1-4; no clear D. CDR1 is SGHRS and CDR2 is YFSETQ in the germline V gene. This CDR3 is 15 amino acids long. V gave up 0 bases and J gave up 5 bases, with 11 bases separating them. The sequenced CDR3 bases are TGCGCCAGCAGCTTGGATCGGGTTGTAAATGAAAAA. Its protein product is CASSLDRVVNEK. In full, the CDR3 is CASSLDRVVNEKLFF.